This T cell receptor (beta chain) was sequenced in a study of vaccination and CD4 T cells after COVID-19. Treatment indicated: approximately nine-day PBMC culture with coronavirus spike peptide pools or control peptides (ViraFEST assay). Note on this clonotype: Its cognate antigen is unknown.

Germline CDR1 and CDR2: MNHEY and SMNVEV (reference sequence). V dropped 6 bases and J dropped 3 bases, with 12 bases sitting between them. The CDR3 runs 13 residues. Sequencing of DNA taken from cultured CD4+ T cells relied on the Oncomine TCR Beta short-read assay. TCRdb analysed the PCR reads with MiXCR anew, one entry per CDR3 protein. The sample carries 13,000 or so distinct CDR3 sequences, roughly 41% recorded once. The rearrangement links TRBV27 to TRBJ2-7; perhaps TRBD2 as D (6 bases). The source of this sequence is a human donor who had recovered from COVID-19. Source: CD4+ T cells from blood, cultured in vitro, taken after SARS-CoV-2 vaccination. The CDR3: CASRRDSCYEQYF. The CDR3 DNA follows: TGTGCCAGCAGGCGGGACTCTTGCTACGAGCAGTACTTC.